This T cell receptor beta chain was found in a study of CD8 T cells in ankylosing spondylitis. Study findings and constraints: Typical of ankylosing spondylitis blood, it appeared, was a TCR beta motif of roughly eight highly homologous variants.

The germline gives CDR1 MNHNS, CDR2 SASEGT. The CDR3 is made up of 17 amino acids. Trimming stripped 7 bases from V and 7 bases from J, with 23 bases between. TCRdb used MiXCR to reprocess the 5' RACE reads, holding one entry per CDR3 protein. The sample has around 430,000 distinct CDR3 sequences; 17% are singletons. The sample holds a few counts of this clonotype. What it recognizes is unknown. This TCR came from a male donor with ankylosing spondylitis. V usage is TRBV6-1 and J usage is TRBJ1-6; the D gene is possibly TRBD1 (5 bases). Sequencing input: blood, either unsorted or a sorted T cell fraction (not recorded which). CDR3 in amino acids: CASIRGGWGAANSPLHF. CDR3 nucleotide sequence: TGTGCCAGCATCCGTGGAGGATGGGGCGCGGCGAATTCACCCCTCCACTTT.